A selection of T cell receptor beta chains follows, all from one sample in a study of cytomegalovirus exposure and HLA in healthy donors. TCRdb's copy holds only in-frame clones and misses some; the assay was immunoSEQ multiplex PCR. The sample records around 130,000 clones, roughly four fifths being singletons. The source material was PBMCs. The receptors come from a woman aged 50 to 60 in good health and CMV-seronegative. The CDR3 runs from the conserved cysteine through the conserved F or W. D genes are given only for firm matches. Some rows mark clone size as missing; the rest say once, few, many or name a class of expanded clone.

v_gene: TRBV19
j_gene: TRBJ2-7
abundance: NA
d_gene: TRBD1
CDR3nt: TGTGCCACCAGTAGGGTAGGACAGGGCTACGAGCAGTACTTC
CDR3aa: CATSRVGQGYEQYF

v_gene: TRBV27
j_gene: TRBJ2-3
abundance: NA
d_gene: NA
CDR3nt: TGTGCCAGCAGTACATACAAAGGCACAGATACGCAGTATTTT
CDR3aa: CASSTYKGTDTQYF

v_gene: TRBV15
j_gene: TRBJ1-6
abundance: NA
d_gene: NA
CDR3nt: TGTGCCACCAGCAGGAGCAGGGGTACGGATTCACCCCTCCACTTT
CDR3aa: CATSRSRGTDSPLHF

v_gene: TRBV7-9
j_gene: TRBJ2-1
abundance: NA
d_gene: TRBD2
CDR3nt: TGTGCCAGCAGCGGCGGGTACAGGGGACTAGCAAATGAGCAGTTCTTC
CDR3aa: CASSGGYRGLANEQFF

v_gene: TRBV11-2
j_gene: TRBJ1-5
abundance: few
d_gene: NA
CDR3nt: TGTGCCAGCAGCTTAGGAGGGATTAGCAATCAGCCCCAGCATTTT
CDR3aa: CASSLGGISNQPQHF

v_gene: TRBV5-1
j_gene: TRBJ2-7
abundance: NA
d_gene: NA
CDR3nt: TGCGCCAGCAGCTTGGGTGCGGGAAACAGCTACGAGCAGTACTTC
CDR3aa: CASSLGAGNSYEQYF

v_gene: TRBV7-2
j_gene: TRBJ1-5
abundance: NA
d_gene: NA
CDR3nt: TGTGCCAGCAGCTTAGCGGGCAGCAATCAGCCCCAGCATTTT
CDR3aa: CASSLAGSNQPQHF

v_gene: TRBV28
j_gene: TRBJ1-3
abundance: NA
d_gene: TRBD1
CDR3nt: TGTGCCAGCAGGGAACAGGGGGCTCGAGGAAACACCATATATTTT
CDR3aa: CASREQGARGNTIYF

v_gene: TRBV28
j_gene: TRBJ2-3
abundance: NA
d_gene: TRBD2
CDR3nt: TGTGCCAGCAGGCGGATAGCGGGAAACACAGATACGCAGTATTTT
CDR3aa: CASRRIAGNTDTQYF

v_gene: TRBV4-1
j_gene: TRBJ1-5
abundance: NA
d_gene: NA
CDR3nt: TGCGCCAGCAGCCAAGAGTGGGAGGACTATAGCAATCAGCCCCAGCATTTT
CDR3aa: CASSQEWEDYSNQPQHF

v_gene: TRBV30
j_gene: TRBJ1-5
abundance: NA
d_gene: NA
CDR3nt: TGTGCCTGGAGTATGTCGTATAGCAATCAGCCCCAGCATTTT
CDR3aa: CAWSMSYSNQPQHF

v_gene: TRBV7-2
j_gene: TRBJ1-2
abundance: NA
d_gene: NA
CDR3nt: TGTGCCAGCAGCTTAGTCGTAGTGAGGTATGGCTACACCTTC
CDR3aa: CASSLVVVRYGYTF

v_gene: TRBV19
j_gene: TRBJ2-2
abundance: NA
d_gene: NA
CDR3nt: TGTGCCAGTAGTGTTTCAGCGAACACCGGGGAGCTGTTTTTT
CDR3aa: CASSVSANTGELFF

v_gene: TRBV9
j_gene: TRBJ2-7
abundance: once
d_gene: TRBD2
CDR3nt: TGTGCCAGCAGCGGAGGGACTAGCCCCGACTACGAGCAGTACTTC
CDR3aa: CASSGGTSPDYEQYF

v_gene: TRBV7-9
j_gene: TRBJ1-2
abundance: NA
d_gene: NA
CDR3nt: TGTGCCAGCAGCTTAATGGTGTGGGGGGGCGAAGCTAACTATGGCTACACCTTC
CDR3aa: CASSLMVWGGEANYGYTF

v_gene: TRBV7-9
j_gene: TRBJ2-2
abundance: NA
d_gene: NA
CDR3nt: TGTGCCAGCAGCTTTGGACTACTAACCGGGGAGCTGTTTTTT
CDR3aa: CASSFGLLTGELFF